Listed here are 3 T cell receptor beta chains from one sample, sequenced in a study of blood T cell repertoires in COVID-19. Sequencing was performed with immunoSEQ multiplex PCR; in TCRdb, only in-frame clones are kept and a portion is missing. This sample has 240,000 or so clones; roughly 82% occur once, and the top ten carry 2% to 2.5%. The sample comprised PBMCs or T cells enriched from blood (not recorded which). The origin of the receptors is a woman aged 50 to 60 who had recovered from COVID-19.

This clone was detected once. The chain combines TRBV5-6 with TRBJ2-7, with a possible D match to TRBD1 (5 bases). The CDR3 length is 15 residues. The V and J ends lost 4 bases and 4 bases respectively, with 18 bases between them. Germline V gene lookup returns CDR1 SGHDT and CDR2 YYEEEE. This CDR3 reads CASSPINGADYEQYF. CDR3 coding DNA: TGTGCCAGCAGCCCAATCAATGGGGCAGATTACGAGCAGTACTTC.

The rearrangement joins TRBV7-8 to TRBJ1-5, with TRBD1 matching 9 bases. This CDR3 contains 17 residues. Per germline, CDR1 SGHVS and CDR2 FQNEAQ. The V segment lost 1 base and the J segment 2 bases; nucleotides outside the gene matches: 6. The CDR3 DNA reads TGTGCCAGCAGCTTAGGGGACAGGGTAATCCGCAATCAGCCCCAGCATTTT. It encodes CASSLGDRVIRNQPQHF.

The CDR3: CASTGQGISTDTQYF. CDR3 bases: TGTGCCAGCACGGGACAGGGAATAAGCACAGATACGCAGTATTTT. The V gene is TRBV2, the J gene TRBJ2-3; TRBD1 matches at 9 bases. Looked up from germline, CDR1 is SNHLY and CDR2 is FYNNEI. The CDR3 has 15 residues. Unmatched junction bases numbered 5, after V lost 7 bases and J lost 0 bases.